The clone carrying this T cell receptor (beta chain) was observed a few times. Its antigen is undetermined. With V trimmed by 1 base and J by 8 bases, 14 bases remained unmatched. Germline CDR1 is MGHRA and CDR2 is YSYEKL. The CDR3 has 17 amino acids. This entry is derived from a study of cytomegalovirus exposure and HLA in healthy donors. General study points: Sequencing probably produced one cluster of sequence variants that were highly shared. Compared with the roughly 700-donor mean, an Asian-associated ancestry cluster reportedly had fewer N-insertions, according to a later analysis.

Use of 60 Vbeta and 13 Jbeta primers characterized the PCR. The repertoire was sequenced with immunoSEQ multiplex PCR; TCRdb's copy has only in-frame clones and lacks some. The repertoire has about 150,000 clones, over 60% of them found once; the top ten carry less than 2.5%. The receptor comes from a man aged 35-49 years in good health and CMV-seronegative. Material: PBMCs. The chain uses TRBV4-1 and TRBJ1-2; 9 bases are a match to TRBD1. As DNA, the CDR3 is TGCGCCAGCAGCCAAGTAAGAGGACAGGGGCTACGGGGGGGCTACACCTTC. It encodes CASSQVRGQGLRGGYTF.